The text below deals with one T cell receptor beta chain. This sample stems from a study of shared clonotypes between healthy human individuals. Study as a whole: The donor group consisted of two women and three men, aged 18 to 49.

Produced via immunoSEQ multiplex PCR; TCRdb's table is partial and in-frame only. This table holds millions of clones, approximately 90% found once. The sequenced sample consisted of naive CD4+ T cells sorted from blood. Indicated subset: CD45RA+ positively selected. This receptor was obtained from a man aged 18 to 29 in good health.

The CDR3 protein is CSVNRGMETQYF. CDR3 in DNA: TGCAGCGTAAACAGGGGTATGGAGACCCAGTACTTC. The chain is built from TRBV29-1 and TRBJ2-5; 7 nucleotides line up with TRBD1. The CDR3 has 12 amino acids. The V segment lost 6 bases and the J segment 5 bases; nucleotides outside the gene matches: 6. Per germline, CDR1 SQVTM and CDR2 ANQGSEA.